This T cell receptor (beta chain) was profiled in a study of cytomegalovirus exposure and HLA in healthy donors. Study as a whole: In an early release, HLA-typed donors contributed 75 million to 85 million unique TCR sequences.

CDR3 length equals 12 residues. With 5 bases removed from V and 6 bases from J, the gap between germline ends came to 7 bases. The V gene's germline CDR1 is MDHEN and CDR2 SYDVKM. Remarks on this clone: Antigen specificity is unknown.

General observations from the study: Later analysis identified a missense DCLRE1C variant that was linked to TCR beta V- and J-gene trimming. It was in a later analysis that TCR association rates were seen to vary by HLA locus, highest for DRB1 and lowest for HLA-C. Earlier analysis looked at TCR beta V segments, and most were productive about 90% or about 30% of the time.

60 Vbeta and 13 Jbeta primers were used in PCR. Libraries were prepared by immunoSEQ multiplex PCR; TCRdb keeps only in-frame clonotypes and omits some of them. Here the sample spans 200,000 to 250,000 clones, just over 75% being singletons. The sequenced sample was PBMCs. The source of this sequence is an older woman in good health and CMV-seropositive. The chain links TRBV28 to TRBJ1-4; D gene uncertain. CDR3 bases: TGTGCCAGCAGTACCGGGGATGAAAAACTGTTTTTT. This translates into CASSTGDEKLFF.